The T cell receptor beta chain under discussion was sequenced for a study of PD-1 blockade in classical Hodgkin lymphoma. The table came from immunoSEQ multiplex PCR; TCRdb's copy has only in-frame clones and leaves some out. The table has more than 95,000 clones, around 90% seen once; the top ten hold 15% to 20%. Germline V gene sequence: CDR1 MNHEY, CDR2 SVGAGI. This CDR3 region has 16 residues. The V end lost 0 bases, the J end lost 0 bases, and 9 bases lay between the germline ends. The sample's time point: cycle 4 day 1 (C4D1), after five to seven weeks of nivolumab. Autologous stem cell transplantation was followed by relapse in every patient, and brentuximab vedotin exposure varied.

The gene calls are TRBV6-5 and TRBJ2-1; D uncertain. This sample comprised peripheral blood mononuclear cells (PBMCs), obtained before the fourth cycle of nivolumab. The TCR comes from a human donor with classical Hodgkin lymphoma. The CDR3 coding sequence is TGTGCCAGCAGTTACTCTCGCGGCAGCTCCTACAATGAGCAGTTCTTC. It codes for CASSYSRGSSYNEQFF.